These 27 T cell receptor beta chains were all obtained from the same sample, sequenced in a study of cytomegalovirus exposure and HLA in healthy donors. PCR amplification relied on 60 Vbeta primers (plus 13 Jbeta primers). Assay: immunoSEQ multiplex PCR; the TCRdb copy retains only in-frame clones and omits some. The table has about 130,000 clones, approximately 80% seen once. Sequenced input: PBMCs. All receptors derive from a man between 18 and 35 years old in good health and CMV-seronegative.

V is TRBV11-2 and J is TRBJ2-3; 10 nucleotides align to TRBD2. This CDR3 is 15 amino acids long. J lost 7 bases, V lost 4 bases, and 8 bases had no gene match. The germline V gene encodes CDR1 SGHAT and CDR2 FQNNGV. CDR3 sequence (DNA): TGTGCCAGCAGCTCACTAGCGGGGACCGAGTATACGCAGTATTTT. Protein sequence: CASSSLAGTEYTQYF.

The rearrangement joins TRBV19 to TRBJ1-2, with D unresolved. Germline CDR1 reads LNHDA; CDR2 reads SQIVND (reference sequence). V was shortened by 3 bases and J by 8 bases, with 10 bases between the two germline ends. The CDR3 spans 12 residues. The DNA for the CDR3 is TGTGCCAGTAGTATTTTGTCGCGAGGCTACACCTTC. Translated: CASSILSRGYTF.

This rearrangement joins TRBV30 to TRBJ1-5; D gene ambiguous. Germline CDR1 GTSNPN, CDR2 SVGIG (reference sequence). The CDR3 is 14 amino acids. The V and J ends lost 5 bases and 2 bases respectively, with 13 bases between them. The CDR3 here is CAWSTDTGNQPQHF. The CDR3 DNA sequence: TGTGCCTGGTCCACGGATACAGGCAATCAGCCCCAGCATTTT.

This sequence joins TRBV4-3 and TRBJ2-7; the D is unclear. The length of the CDR3 is 13 residues. Trimming took 1 base from V and 5 from J, leaving 9 bases between them. The germline V gene encodes CDR1 LGHNA and CDR2 YSLEER. CDR3 DNA sequence: TGCGCCAGCAGCCAAGGAGGTCTCAACGAGCAGTACTTC. Translation: CASSQGGLNEQYF.

The chain combines TRBV11-2 with TRBJ1-2; D unresolved. The length of the CDR3 is 14 residues. With 1 base removed from V and 1 base from J, the gap between germline ends came to 7 bases. Germline CDR1 SGHAT, CDR2 FQNNGV. The DNA of the CDR3 is TGTGCCAGCAGCTTAGGGTCAGTTAACTATGGCTACACCTTC. This codes for CASSLGSVNYGYTF. Complete variable domain (other parts from reference TRBV11-2 and TRBJ1-2): EAGVAQSPRYKIIEKRQSVAFWCNPISGHATLYWYQQILGQGPKLLIQFQNNGVVDDSQLPKDRFSAERLKGVDSTLKIQPAKLEDSAVYLCASSLGSVNYGYTFGSGTRLTVV.

This chain joins TRBV11-2 and TRBJ2-6; no firm D call. Trimming pared 5 bases from V and 0 bases from J, leaving 5 bases between. The CDR3 is made up of 14 amino acids. Germline V gene sequence: CDR1 SGHAT, CDR2 FQNNGV. The chain's CDR3 is CASSILSGANVLTF. CDR3 in DNA: TGTGCCAGCAGCATACTCTCTGGGGCCAACGTCCTGACTTTC.

The V and J genes are TRBV27 and TRBJ1-1, with D possibly being TRBD1 (5 bases). Germline CDR1 is MNHEY and CDR2 is SMNVEV (reference sequence). This CDR3 has 14 residues. Trimming left V 6 bases short and J 1 base short, with 12 bases between. Here the CDR3 DNA reads TGTGCCAGCAGCCCTCTCAGGGAGAACACTGAAGCTTTCTTT. Translating it yields CASSPLRENTEAFF.

The gene calls are TRBV2 and TRBJ1-1; D might be TRBD1 (5 bases). CDR1 and CDR2 (germline): SNHLY, FYNNEI. Trimming cost V 5 bases and J 5 bases, with 12 bases left between them. The CDR3 is 13 amino acids. CDR3 nucleotide sequence: TGTGCCAGCAGTCCGACAGTCGCTACTGAAGCTTTCTTT. Its protein is CASSPTVATEAFF. The complete variable domain, with remaining parts taken from reference TRBV2 and TRBJ1-1, reads EPEVTQTPSHQVTQMGQEVILRCVPISNHLYFYWYRQILGQKVEFLVSFYNNEISEKSEIFDDQFSVERPDGSNFTLKIRSTKLEDSAMYFCASSPTVATEAFFGQGTRLTVV.

This clone appeared a single time. The chain is built from TRBV29-1 and TRBJ2-7; 10 bases agree with TRBD1. The CDR3 spans 15 residues. The V segment lost 3 bases and the J segment 2 bases; nucleotides outside the gene matches: 7. Germline lookup yields CDR1 SQVTM and CDR2 ANQGSEA. Here the CDR3 reads CSVDMWGQGTYEQYF. Written as DNA, the CDR3 is TGCAGCGTTGATATGTGGGGACAGGGGACCTACGAGCAGTACTTC.

This clone was seen a single time. The genes are TRBV30 and TRBJ1-5; possible D gene TRBD1, 6 bases. Germline V CDR1 and CDR2: GTSNPN, SVGIG (reference sequence). V dropped 2 bases and J dropped 4 bases, with 9 bases sitting between them. CDR3 length: 13 residues. CDR3 region: CAWSQQGNQPQHF. For the CDR3, the DNA is TGTGCCTGGAGTCAACAGGGAAATCAGCCCCAGCATTTT.

The chain employs TRBV4-3 and TRBJ2-2; D unclear. The CDR3 totals 19 residues. Germline V lookup: CDR1 LGHNA, CDR2 YSLEER. V lost 1 base to trimming and J lost 0 bases, with 18 bases between them. CDR3 nucleotide sequence: TGCGCCAGCAGCCAAGTCTACCCCAGGATGAACGCGAACACCGGGGAGCTGTTTTTT. Residues: CASSQVYPRMNANTGELFF.

This sequence joins TRBV6-5 and TRBJ1-1; the D gene is possibly TRBD1 (5 bases). Germline CDR1 MNHEY, CDR2 SVGAGI. CDR3 length: 14 amino acids. Trimming stripped 5 bases from V and 0 bases from J, with 10 bases between. The CDR3 DNA reads TGTGCCAGCAGTGAACAGGTAGTGAACACTGAAGCTTTCTTT. Its translation: CASSEQVVNTEAFF.

The chain carries TRBV29-1 and TRBJ1-4; maybe TRBD1 (6 bases). The germline V gene encodes CDR1 SQVTM and CDR2 ANQGSEA. There are 13 residues in the CDR3. V was trimmed by 4 bases and J by 5 bases, leaving 11 bases between them. The chain's CDR3 is CSVAGQMNEKLFF. The CDR3 DNA is TGCAGCGTTGCAGGACAGATGAATGAAAAACTGTTTTTT.

The V call is TRBV7-9, the J call TRBJ2-2; 9 bases line up with TRBD1. The CDR3 has 18 amino acids. Germline values: CDR1 SEHNR, CDR2 FQNEAQ (reference sequence). Unmatched junction bases numbered 12, after V lost 1 base and J lost 6 bases. The CDR3 reads CASSLGGLPGQGAGELFF. The CDR3 DNA reads TGTGCCAGCAGCTTAGGGGGTCTACCGGGACAGGGCGCCGGGGAGCTGTTTTTT.

J is TRBJ1-3 and V is TRBV4-3; D is possibly TRBD1 (5 bases). The CDR3 has 17 residues. The germline gives CDR1 LGHNA, CDR2 YSLEER. The V end lost 0 bases, the J end lost 0 bases, and 12 bases lay between the germline ends. The CDR3 DNA is TGCGCCAGCAGCCAAGAACCCCAGGGTGTCTCTGGAAACACCATATATTTT. Translation: CASSQEPQGVSGNTIYF.

The chain carries TRBV6-6 and TRBJ1-3; D might be TRBD1 (5 bases). Germline V lookup: CDR1 MNHNY, CDR2 SVGAGI (reference sequence). The V end was cut by 5 bases, the J end by 6 bases, with 17 bases between. The length of the CDR3 is 15 residues. CDR3 residues: CASSHQGGLKNTIYF. The CDR3, as DNA: TGTGCCAGCAGTCACCAGGGTGGTCTTAAAAACACCATATATTTT.

The J gene is TRBJ1-1, the V gene TRBV5-1, with 7 bases matching TRBD1. Germline V lookup: CDR1 SGHRS, CDR2 YFSETQ. V gave up 2 bases and J gave up 4 bases; unmatched junction bases: 8. The CDR3 totals 15 residues. The chain's CDR3 is CASSLEGGRSTEAFF. The CDR3 DNA reads as TGCGCCAGCAGCTTAGAAGGGGGCAGGAGCACTGAAGCTTTCTTT.

This chain uses TRBV28 with TRBJ2-3, with no clear D. Trimming pared 5 bases from V and 6 bases from J, leaving 12 bases between. This CDR3 has 13 residues. Germline assignment: CDR1 MDHEN and CDR2 SYDVKM. This chain's CDR3 is CASSLGPVDTQYF. The CDR3 DNA is TGTGCCAGCAGTCTGGGCCCGGTGGATACGCAGTATTTT.

This clone was picked up one time. This rearrangement joins TRBV4-1 to TRBJ2-7; D ambiguous. V lost 0 bases and J lost 0, with 9 bases in between. CDR1 is MGHRA and CDR2 is YSYEKL in the germline V gene. The CDR3 runs 15 residues. CDR3 residues: CASSQDWPSSYEQYF. CDR3 sequence (DNA): TGCGCCAGCAGCCAAGATTGGCCCAGCTCCTACGAGCAGTACTTC.

The rearrangement links TRBV6-6 to TRBJ1-5; possibly TRBD1 for D (6 bases). Germline-derived CDR1 and CDR2 are MNHNY and SVGAGI (reference sequence). The CDR3 is 15 amino acids. V lost 3 bases and J 4 bases, leaving 13 bases between the germline ends. This chain's CDR3 is CASSYAQGMNQPQHF. The DNA of the CDR3 is TGTGCCAGCAGTTATGCGCAGGGGATGAATCAGCCCCAGCATTTT.

The J gene is TRBJ1-1, the V gene TRBV7-9; TRBD1 might be the D (5 bases). Per germline, CDR1 SEHNR and CDR2 FQNEAQ (reference sequence). The V gene lost 0 bases and the J gene lost 4 bases, with 9 bases spanning the gap. The CDR3 runs to 14 residues. Here the CDR3 reads CASSLAGVSTEAFF. CDR3 nucleotides: TGTGCCAGCAGCTTAGCAGGGGTGAGCACTGAAGCTTTCTTT.

The chain combines TRBV19 with TRBJ1-1, with D possibly matching TRBD1 (5 bases). The CDR3 runs to 12 residues. Germline loops: CDR1 LNHDA, CDR2 SQIVND (reference sequence). Trimming removed 5 bases at V and 4 bases at J, with 8 bases between. The CDR3 sequence is CASSPGGTEAFF. DNA of the CDR3: TGTGCCAGTAGTCCGGGGGGCACTGAAGCTTTCTTT.

About this clone itself: The sample contains more than one DNA sequence encoding this CDR3. This chain uses TRBV7-2 with TRBJ2-3, with 9 nucleotides matching TRBD1. With 4 bases clipped from V and 4 bases from J, the junction kept 3 bases outside the gene matches. CDR3 length: 14 residues. The germline V gene encodes CDR1 SGHTA and CDR2 FQGNSA. The chain's CDR3 is CASSSRQGADTQYF. The CDR3 DNA reads as TGTGCCAGCAGCTCCCGACAGGGGGCAGATACGCAGTATTTT.

The rearrangement uses TRBV7-2 and TRBJ2-3, with 10 bases identical to TRBD1. The CDR3 covers 15 residues. V shed 5 bases and J 5 bases; nucleotides not matched to a gene: 7. Germline V lookup: CDR1 SGHTA, CDR2 FQGNSA. CDR3 sequence: CASSITRTGGDTQYF. The CDR3 bases are TGTGCCAGCAGCATTACGCGGACAGGGGGAGATACGCAGTATTTT.

V and J are TRBV25-1 and TRBJ1-2; D remains ambiguous. This CDR3 spans 10 amino acids. Deletions cut 10 bases from V and 7 bases from J, with 10 bases between. The germline CDR1 and CDR2 sequences are MGHDK and SYGVNS. The CDR3 coding sequence is TGTGCCACCGAGTTCGCTGGCTACACCTTC. Its protein is CATEFAGYTF.

The genes are TRBV10-3 and TRBJ1-6; 8 nucleotides line up with TRBD1. The junction had 13 bases not matched to a gene; V was cut back by 5 bases and J by 4 bases. The CDR3 consists of 18 residues. Germline-derived CDR1 and CDR2 are ENHRY and SYGVKD. CDR3 residues: CAISSLGPGQDYNSPLHF. The CDR3 coding sequence is TGTGCCATCAGTTCCCTCGGGCCGGGACAGGATTATAATTCACCCCTCCACTTT.

The chain's CDR3 is CASSSISAINQPQHF. The CDR3 bases are TGTGCCAGCAGTTCAATAAGCGCCATTAATCAGCCCCAGCATTTT. V is TRBV27 and J is TRBJ1-5; D is unresolved. The CDR3 covers 15 residues. Per germline, CDR1 MNHEY and CDR2 SMNVEV (reference sequence). The ends were cut back, 4 bases at V and 4 bases at J, with 14 bases in the middle.